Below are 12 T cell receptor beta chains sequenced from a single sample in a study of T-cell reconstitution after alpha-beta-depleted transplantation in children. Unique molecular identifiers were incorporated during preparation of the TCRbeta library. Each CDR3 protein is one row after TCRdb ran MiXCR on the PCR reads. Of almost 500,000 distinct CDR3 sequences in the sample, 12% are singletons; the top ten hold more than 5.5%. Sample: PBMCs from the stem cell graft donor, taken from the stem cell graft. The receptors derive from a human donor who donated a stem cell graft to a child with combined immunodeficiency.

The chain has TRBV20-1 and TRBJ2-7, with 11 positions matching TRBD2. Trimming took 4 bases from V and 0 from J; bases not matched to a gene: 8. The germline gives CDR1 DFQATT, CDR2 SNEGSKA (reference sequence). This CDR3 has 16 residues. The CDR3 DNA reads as TGCAGTGCTACAAAACTAGCGGGAGAAATCTCCTACGAGCAGTACTTC. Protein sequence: CSATKLAGEISYEQYF.

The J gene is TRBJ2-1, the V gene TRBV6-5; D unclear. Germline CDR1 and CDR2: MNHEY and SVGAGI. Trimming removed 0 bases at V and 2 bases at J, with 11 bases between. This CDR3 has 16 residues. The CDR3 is CASSYSTRLTYNEQFF. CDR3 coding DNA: TGTGCCAGCAGTTACTCGACAAGGCTAACCTACAATGAGCAGTTCTTC.

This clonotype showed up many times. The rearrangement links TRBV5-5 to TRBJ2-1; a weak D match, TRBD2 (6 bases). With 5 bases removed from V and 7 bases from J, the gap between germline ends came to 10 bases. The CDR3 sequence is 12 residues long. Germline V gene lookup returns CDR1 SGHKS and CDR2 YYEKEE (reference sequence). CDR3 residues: CASSDRGNEQFF. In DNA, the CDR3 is TGTGCCAGCAGTGACCGGGGGAATGAGCAGTTCTTC.

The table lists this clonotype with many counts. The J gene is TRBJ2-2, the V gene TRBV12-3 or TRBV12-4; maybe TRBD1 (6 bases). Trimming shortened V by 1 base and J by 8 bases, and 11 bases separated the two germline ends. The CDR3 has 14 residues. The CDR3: CASSLVGASGELFF. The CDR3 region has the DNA TGTGCCAGCAGTTTAGTGGGGGCATCGGGGGAGCTGTTTTTT.

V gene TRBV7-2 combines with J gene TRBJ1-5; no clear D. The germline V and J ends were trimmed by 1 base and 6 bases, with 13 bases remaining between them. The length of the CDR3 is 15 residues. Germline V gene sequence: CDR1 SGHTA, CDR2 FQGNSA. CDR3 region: CASSLGIFPSQPQHF. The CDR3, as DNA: TGTGCCAGCAGCTTAGGGATTTTCCCAAGTCAGCCCCAGCATTTT. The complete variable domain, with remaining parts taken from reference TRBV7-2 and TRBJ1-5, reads GAGVSQSPSNKVTEKGKDVELRCDPISGHTALYWYRQSLGQGLEFLIYFQGNSAPDKSGLPSDRFSAERTGGSVSTLTIQRTQQEDSAVYLCASSLGIFPSQPQHFGDGTRLSIL.

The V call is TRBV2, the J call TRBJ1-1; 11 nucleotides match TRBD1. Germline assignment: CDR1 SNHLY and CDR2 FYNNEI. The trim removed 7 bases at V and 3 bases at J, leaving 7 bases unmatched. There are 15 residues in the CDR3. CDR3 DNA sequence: TGTGCCAGCAAACAGGACAGGGGGCATGACACTGAAGCTTTCTTT. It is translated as CASKQDRGHDTEAFF.

The CDR3 sequence is CAISSGQGGKETQYF. CDR3 bases: TGTGCCATCAGCTCGGGACAGGGAGGGAAAGAGACCCAGTACTTC. The V gene is TRBV10-3, the J gene TRBJ2-5; 9 positions match TRBD1. The ends lost 6 bases at V and 3 bases at J; junction bases unmatched: 8. Germline V lookup: CDR1 ENHRY, CDR2 SYGVKD. The CDR3 spans 15 residues.

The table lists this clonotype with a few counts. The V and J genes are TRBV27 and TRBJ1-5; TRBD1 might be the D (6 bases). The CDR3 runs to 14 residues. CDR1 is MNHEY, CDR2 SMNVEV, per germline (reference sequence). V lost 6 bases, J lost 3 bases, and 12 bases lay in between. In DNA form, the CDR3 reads TGTGCCAGCAGCGCGGACAGCTCCAATCAGCCCCAGCATTTT. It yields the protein CASSADSSNQPQHF.

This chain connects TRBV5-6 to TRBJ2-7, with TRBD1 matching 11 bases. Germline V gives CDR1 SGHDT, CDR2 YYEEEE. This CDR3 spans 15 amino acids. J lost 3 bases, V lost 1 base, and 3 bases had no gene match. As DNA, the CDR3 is TGTGCCAGCAGCTTGCGGGACAGGGGGAACTACGAGCAGTACTTC. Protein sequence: CASSLRDRGNYEQYF.

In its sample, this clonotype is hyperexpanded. CDR3 in DNA: TGTGCCAGCAGCTCCTCCGGAACCAACTATGGCTACACCTTC. Amino acid sequence: CASSSSGTNYGYTF. The chain carries TRBV7-9 and TRBJ1-2, with no clear D. The V gene's germline CDR1 is SEHNR and CDR2 FQNEAQ (reference sequence). The length of the CDR3 is 14 residues. The V end lost 4 bases, the J end lost 2 bases, and 11 bases lay between the germline ends.

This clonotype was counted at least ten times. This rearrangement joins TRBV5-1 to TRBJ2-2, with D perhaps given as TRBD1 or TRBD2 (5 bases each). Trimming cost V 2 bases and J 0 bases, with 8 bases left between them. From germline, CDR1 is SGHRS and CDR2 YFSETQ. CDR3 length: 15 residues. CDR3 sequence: CASSLRDANTGELFF. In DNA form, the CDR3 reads TGCGCCAGCAGCTTACGGGACGCGAACACCGGGGAGCTGTTTTTT.

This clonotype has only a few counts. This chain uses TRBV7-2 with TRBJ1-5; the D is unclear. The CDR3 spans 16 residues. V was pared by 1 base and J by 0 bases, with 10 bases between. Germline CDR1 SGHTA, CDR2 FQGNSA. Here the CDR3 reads CASSLGKVYSNQPQHF. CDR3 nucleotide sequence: TGTGCCAGCAGCTTAGGAAAGGTCTATAGCAATCAGCCCCAGCATTTT.